Below are 22 T cell receptor beta chains sequenced from a single sample in a study of long-term antiretroviral therapy in people with HIV. At the survey level, the v3.0 immunoSEQ assay was run. Sequencing used immunoSEQ multiplex PCR; TCRdb keeps in-frame clones, though not all of them. The table lists some 28,000 clones, 65% to 85% of them singletons. The sequencing here drew on unsorted PBMCs, taken nearly 2.9 years after starting antiretroviral therapy. All receptors come from a man under 40 with HIV.

V and J are TRBV4-2 and TRBJ2-3; D gene unclear. V dropped 1 base and J dropped 0 bases, with 14 bases sitting between them. Germline CDR1 and CDR2: LGHNA and YNFKEQ. The CDR3 is made up of 17 amino acids. CDR3 nucleotide sequence: TGTGCCAGCAGCCAAGTAGGCGCCGGAACTAGCACAGATACGCAGTATTTT. Its translation is CASSQVGAGTSTDTQYF.

This clone was counted between two and nine times. The chain carries TRBV7-9 and TRBJ1-3; 7 bases line up with TRBD1. Trimming at V came to 5 bases and at J to 0 bases, leaving 7 bases not matched to a gene. The germline V gene encodes CDR1 SEHNR and CDR2 FQNEAQ (reference sequence). This CDR3 region has 16 residues. The CDR3 is CASSAGQVISGNTIYF. The CDR3 nucleotides are TGTGCCAGCAGCGCCGGACAGGTTATCTCTGGAAACACCATATATTTT.

The chain recombines TRBV14 with TRBJ2-7; no clear D. Germline V gives CDR1 SGHDN, CDR2 FVKESK. Trimming removed 2 bases from V and 5 bases from J, with 7 bases in between. CDR3 length: 12 amino acids. DNA for the CDR3: TGTGCCAGCAGCCAAACCACGAACGAGCAGTACTTC. Protein: CASSQTTNEQYF.

This rearrangement joins TRBV6-1 to TRBJ1-2; D unresolved. V lost 0 bases, J lost 2 bases, and 13 bases lay in between. This CDR3 is 16 amino acids long. Germline V gene data show CDR1 as MNHNS and CDR2 as SASEGT. The CDR3 loop reads CASSEAAAVPNYGYTF. The CDR3 nucleotides are TGTGCCAGCAGTGAAGCCGCGGCAGTACCCAACTATGGCTACACCTTC.

For this clone: The same CDR3 arises from other DNA sequences in this sample as well. The chain recombines TRBV18 with TRBJ1-1; no clear D. The V gene's germline CDR1 is KGHSH and CDR2 LQKENI. The CDR3 sequence is 15 residues long. V lost 4 bases and J lost 1, with 13 bases in between. The CDR3 region is CASSRRRTENTEAFF. The CDR3 DNA is TGTGCCAGCTCACGGAGGAGGACGGAGAACACTGAAGCTTTCTTT.

The chain carries TRBV7-8 and TRBJ2-1, with 13 nucleotides matching TRBD2. The CDR3 contains 17 residues. Germline V gene lookup returns CDR1 SGHVS and CDR2 FQNEAQ. J gave up 0 bases and V 5 bases, and 4 bases lay outside the gene matches. This CDR3 reads CASSRRTSGSSYNEQFF. The CDR3 coding sequence is TGTGCCAGCAGCCGGCGGACTAGCGGGAGCTCCTACAATGAGCAGTTCTTC.

The J gene is TRBJ1-1, the V gene TRBV9; 8 bases align to TRBD1. CDR1 is SGDLS, CDR2 YYNGEE, per germline. With 6 bases clipped from V and 4 bases from J, the junction kept 5 bases outside the gene matches. The CDR3 loop spans 13 amino acids. In DNA form, the CDR3 reads TGTGCCAGCATGGAAACAGGGGGCACTGAAGCTTTCTTT. Protein sequence: CASMETGGTEAFF. The entire variable domain, with the rest obtained from reference TRBV9 and TRBJ1-1, is as follows: DSGVTQTPKHLITATGQRVTLRCSPRSGDLSVYWYQQSLDQGLQFLIQYYNGEERAKGNILERFSAQQFPDLHSELNLSSLELGDSALYFCASMETGGTEAFFGQGTRLTVV.

CDR3 region: CASSPYASGSYNEQFF. The CDR3 nucleotides are TGTGCCAGCAGCCCCTATGCTAGCGGCTCCTACAATGAGCAGTTCTTC. The chain has TRBV7-3 and TRBJ2-1; 7 positions match TRBD2. This CDR3 has 16 residues. Trimming removed 5 bases from V and 0 bases from J; junction bases left unmatched: 7. Germline CDR1 and CDR2: SGHTA and FQGTGA.

This clone showed up just once. The CDR3 region has the DNA TGTGCCAGCAGCTTGGGGACGCGGGAAAAACTGTTTTTT. It is translated as CASSLGTREKLFF. V usage is TRBV7-9 and J usage is TRBJ1-4, with TRBD1 as a possible D gene (5 bases). This CDR3 spans 13 amino acids. The germline V gene has CDR1 SEHNR and CDR2 FQNEAQ (reference sequence). V shed 3 bases and J shed 8 bases, with 10 bases lying between them.

This clone was observed a handful of times. The sample contains more than one DNA sequence encoding this CDR3. The rearrangement links TRBV29-1 to TRBJ2-7, with D uncertain. Trimming took off 5 bases at V and 4 bases at J, with 9 bases between the two ends. The CDR3 has 11 amino acids. CDR1 SQVTM and CDR2 ANQGSEA come from the germline V gene. The CDR3 sequence is CSVFGEYEQYF. The CDR3 coding sequence is TGCAGCGTTTTTGGGGAATACGAGCAGTACTTC.

This chain links TRBV29-1 with TRBJ2-1, with D hard to call. In germline, CDR1 is SQVTM, CDR2 ANQGSEA. The CDR3 sequence is 13 residues long. Trimming stripped 2 bases from V and 6 bases from J, with 11 bases between. The CDR3 region is CSVETQARNEQFF. The CDR3 DNA sequence: TGCAGCGTTGAAACGCAGGCCCGCAATGAGCAGTTCTTC.

The rearrangement links TRBV6-5 to TRBJ2-2, with D hard to call. Germline CDR1 MNHEY, CDR2 SVGAGI. Trimming pared 2 bases from V and 4 bases from J, leaving 11 bases between. This CDR3 has 15 amino acids. CDR3 region: CASSYGSSLTGELFF. CDR3 nucleotides: TGTGCCAGCAGTTACGGCAGTAGCCTCACCGGGGAGCTGTTTTTT.

The genes are TRBV4-2 and TRBJ1-3; no reliable D call. Germline loops: CDR1 LGHNA, CDR2 YNFKEQ. V dropped 1 base and J dropped 0 bases, with 10 bases sitting between them. This CDR3 contains 16 residues. DNA of the CDR3: TGTGCCAGCAGCCAAGTCGCAGGTAACTCTGGAAACACCATATATTTT. This encodes CASSQVAGNSGNTIYF.

A few counts support this clone. The chain is built from TRBV14 and TRBJ1-2, with 7 bases fitting TRBD1. The CDR3 extends over 12 amino acids. Losses at the gene ends were 5 bases for V and 5 bases for J; bases not matched to a gene: 2. Germline V lookup: CDR1 SGHDN, CDR2 FVKESK. The CDR3: CASSDRVYGYTF. CDR3 in DNA: TGTGCCAGCAGCGACAGGGTGTATGGCTACACCTTC.

This chain joins TRBV30 and TRBJ1-1, with 7 nucleotides matching TRBD1. This CDR3 has 13 amino acids. V dropped 4 bases and J dropped 1; count of bases not matched to a gene: 3. The germline V gene has CDR1 GTSNPN and CDR2 SVGIG (reference sequence). CDR3 loop: CAWNRQGNTEAFF. The DNA of the CDR3 is TGTGCCTGGAATCGACAGGGGAACACTGAAGCTTTCTTT.

The chain is built from TRBV9 and TRBJ2-3; maybe TRBD2 (7 bases). The CDR3 length is 16 residues. The germline CDR1 and CDR2 sequences are SGDLS and YYNGEE. Trimming took off 3 bases at V and 2 bases at J, with 16 bases between the two ends. CDR3: CASSALAGALTDTQYF. In DNA form, the CDR3 reads TGTGCCAGCAGCGCCCTCGCGGGGGCCCTCACAGATACGCAGTATTTT.

The rearrangement uses TRBV2 and TRBJ2-3; 8 bases map to TRBD1. V lost 4 bases, J lost 1 base, and 4 bases stayed unmatched. The CDR3 has 15 residues. Germline values: CDR1 SNHLY, CDR2 FYNNEI. The CDR3 here is CASSGDRLGTDTQYF. In DNA, the CDR3 is TGTGCCAGCAGTGGGGACAGGTTGGGCACAGATACGCAGTATTTT.

This clone showed up just a few times. The CDR3, as DNA: TGTGCCAGCAGCTCGACAGGGAACTATGGCTACACCTTC. As protein: CASSSTGNYGYTF. This chain connects TRBV11-2 to TRBJ1-2; 7 bases are shared with TRBD1. In germline, CDR1 is SGHAT, CDR2 FQNNGV. V was clipped by 4 bases and J by 2 bases; unmatched bases: 1. This CDR3 contains 13 residues.

This rearrangement joins TRBV5-1 to TRBJ1-5; unclear D gene. The germline V gene has CDR1 SGHRS and CDR2 YFSETQ. CDR3 length: 15 residues. Trimming left V 0 bases short and J 1 base short, with 8 bases between. The CDR3: CASSLGGQSNQPQHF. CDR3 coding DNA: TGCGCCAGCAGCTTGGGTGGCCAGAGCAATCAGCCCCAGCATTTT.

This clone has a handful of counts. This sequence joins TRBV19 and TRBJ2-2; either TRBD1 or TRBD2 may fit D (5 bases each). The CDR3 length is 15 residues. The V and J ends lost 4 bases and 4 bases respectively, with 13 bases between them. CDR1 and CDR2 (germline): LNHDA, SQIVND (reference sequence). In DNA form, the CDR3 reads TGTGCCAGTAGTAGGGGGACGGGTCGCACCGGGGAGCTGTTTTTT. The encoded protein is CASSRGTGRTGELFF.

J is TRBJ2-7 and V is TRBV2, with D possibly TRBD2 on 5 matching bases. Germline V lookup: CDR1 SNHLY, CDR2 FYNNEI. The CDR3 is 16 amino acids. V was cut by 6 bases and J by 1 base, with 19 bases left in between. CDR3 in amino acids: CASRGGSATSSYEQYF. For the CDR3, the DNA is TGTGCCAGCAGAGGAGGCAGCGCGACTTCATCCTACGAGCAGTACTTC.

The chain links TRBV19 to TRBJ2-5; tentative D call: TRBD1 (5 bases). CDR1 LNHDA and CDR2 SQIVND come from the germline V gene (reference sequence). Deletions cut 2 bases from V and 4 bases from J, with 8 bases between. The CDR3 has 13 residues. The CDR3 sequence: CASSIQGSETQYF. DNA for the CDR3: TGTGCCAGTAGTATACAGGGTTCAGAGACCCAGTACTTC.